The 17 T cell receptor beta chains below were found in one sample sequenced in a study of T cells in tumors after PD-1 blockade. Generated by immunoSEQ multiplex PCR, the TCRdb table keeps only in-frame clones and is missing some. The profile shows fewer than 15,000 clones, 55% to 80% of them singletons. The starting material was tumor tissue, obtained before anti-PD-1 treatment. The receptor source for this set is a human donor with cutaneous squamous cell carcinoma.

This clone was picked up one time. The chain uses TRBV28 and TRBJ2-7; 7 bases are a match to TRBD2. CDR3 length: 13 residues. V lost 6 bases and J lost 6; bases outside the gene matches: 8. Germline assignment: CDR1 MDHEN and CDR2 SYDVKM. The CDR3 DNA is TGTGCCAGCAGCCGCGACGGGGGGTCCGAGCAGTACTTC. Translated: CASSRDGGSEQYF.

This rearrangement joins TRBV29-1 to TRBJ1-2, with D perhaps TRBD1 (5 bases). V was pared by 2 bases and J by 8 bases, with 18 bases between. CDR1 and CDR2 from the germline V gene are SQVTM and ANQGSEA. The CDR3 runs to 14 residues. The DNA of the CDR3 is TGCAGCGTTGAAACCTTGGGGGTGGGTGGCGGCTACACCTTC. Residues: CSVETLGVGGGYTF.

This clone was picked up one time. The chain couples TRBV13 to TRBJ2-3, with D possibly TRBD1 on 8 matching bases. Per germline, CDR1 PRHDT and CDR2 FYEKMQ (reference sequence). CDR3 length: 14 residues. V lost 1 base to trimming and J lost 10 bases, with 15 bases between them. The CDR3 spells CASSLVQGGKAQYF. In nucleotides, the CDR3 is TGTGCCAGCAGCTTAGTACAGGGGGGGAAGGCGCAGTATTTT.

This chain uses TRBV18 with TRBJ1-1; no clear D gene. This CDR3 has 15 amino acids. Trimming took 2 bases from V and 0 from J, leaving 10 bases between them. Germline CDR1 reads KGHSH; CDR2 reads LQKENI. As DNA, the CDR3 is TGTGCCAGCTCACCATCTCGAGCCATGAACACTGAAGCTTTCTTT. Residues: CASSPSRAMNTEAFF.

This clone was seen only a few times. CDR3 loop: CSVWTGGGYEQYF. CDR3 in DNA: TGCAGCGTTTGGACAGGGGGTGGCTACGAGCAGTACTTC. V is TRBV29-1 and J is TRBJ2-7, with 10 nucleotides matching TRBD1. This CDR3 comprises 13 residues. J gave up 3 bases and V 5 bases, and 4 bases lay outside the gene matches. From germline, CDR1 is SQVTM and CDR2 ANQGSEA.

The CDR3 is CATSSREAYEQYF. The CDR3 coding sequence is TGTGCCACCAGCAGTAGGGAGGCCTACGAGCAGTACTTC. The rearrangement uses TRBV15 and TRBJ2-7; D perhaps matches TRBD2 (6 bases). V lost 3 bases, J lost 2 bases, and 8 bases lay in between. The CDR3 runs 13 residues. Per germline, CDR1 LNHNV and CDR2 YYDKDF (reference sequence).

This chain uses TRBV10-3 with TRBJ2-7; 7 bases map to TRBD2. Germline CDR1 is ENHRY and CDR2 is SYGVKD. With 3 bases clipped from V and 7 bases from J, the junction kept 12 bases outside the gene matches. This CDR3 has 15 residues. Written as DNA, the CDR3 is TGTGCCATCAGTGAAGGGGCGGGTCTAGCGGAGGAGCAGTACTTC. Translating gives CAISEGAGLAEEQYF.

The V and J genes are TRBV19 and TRBJ2-7; 8 bases are shared with TRBD2. CDR3 size: 14 residues. CDR1 and CDR2 from the germline V gene are LNHDA and SQIVND (reference sequence). Losses at the gene ends were 7 bases for V and 4 bases for J; bases not matched to a gene: 9. For the CDR3, the DNA is TGTGCCAGTAAGGTCTGGCGGGGGGATTACGAGCAGTACTTC. Its protein is CASKVWRGDYEQYF.

A few counts support this clone. The chain links TRBV2 to TRBJ2-5, with 7 positions matching TRBD2. The CDR3 sequence is 14 residues long. Losses at the gene ends were 6 bases for V and 1 base for J; bases not matched to a gene: 5. Germline-derived CDR1 and CDR2 are SNHLY and FYNNEI. The CDR3 DNA reads TGTGCCAGCAGGCCCACTAGCGTCCAAGAGACCCAGTACTTC. Protein sequence: CASRPTSVQETQYF.

This clone was picked up a small number of times. The gene calls are TRBV19 and TRBJ2-7; 10 positions match TRBD2. Germline CDR1 and CDR2: LNHDA and SQIVND (reference sequence). The length of the CDR3 is 16 residues. After removal of 3 bases from V and 2 bases from J, the junction contained 7 bases not matched to a gene. CDR3 protein: CASSMGLATFPYEQYF. The CDR3 DNA sequence: TGTGCCAGTAGTATGGGACTAGCGACTTTCCCCTACGAGCAGTACTTC.

This CDR3 reads CASSPAGSSGANVLTF. CDR3 DNA: TGCGCCAGCAGTCCTGCGGGGAGCTCTGGGGCCAACGTCCTGACTTTC. The genes are TRBV23-1 and TRBJ2-6, with D maybe TRBD2 (6 bases). TRBV23-1 counts as an open reading frame of uncertain function. The CDR3 spans 16 residues. V shed 4 bases and J shed 0 bases, with 10 bases lying between them.

This chain uses TRBV13 with TRBJ2-2; D unresolved. The V gene lost 5 bases and the J gene lost 4 bases, with 8 bases spanning the gap. This CDR3 is built from 13 residues. CDR1 PRHDT and CDR2 FYEKMQ come from the germline V gene (reference sequence). This CDR3 reads CASSLPTTGELFF. The DNA of the CDR3 is TGTGCCAGCAGCCTACCGACCACCGGGGAGCTGTTTTTT.

In DNA form, the CDR3 reads TGCAGTGCTAGTGGGATTAGCACAGATACGCAGTATTTT. Translating gives CSASGISTDTQYF. The rearrangement links TRBV20-1 to TRBJ2-3; D not resolved. The CDR3 runs to 13 residues. Trimming shortened V by 3 bases and J by 0 bases, and 7 bases separated the two germline ends. Germline V gene data show CDR1 as DFQATT and CDR2 as SNEGSKA (reference sequence).

This clone is labeled as medium-sized. This sample also contains other DNA sequences that code for the same CDR3. The J gene is TRBJ2-1, the V gene TRBV10-3; D gene uncertain. The CDR3 loop spans 11 amino acids. V was pared by 5 bases and J by 7 bases, with 6 bases between. From germline, CDR1 is ENHRY and CDR2 SYGVKD. The CDR3 is CAISPQNEQFF. Written as DNA, the CDR3 is TGTGCCATCAGTCCCCAAAATGAGCAGTTCTTC.

This chain joins TRBV6-5 and TRBJ1-1, with 8 positions matching TRBD1. The length of the CDR3 is 14 residues. Trimming cost V 4 bases and J 2 bases; bases outside gene matches: 3. The germline gives CDR1 MNHEY, CDR2 SVGAGI. The CDR3 DNA follows: TGTGCCAGCAGTTCAGGGGGCACCAACACTGAAGCTTTCTTT. This sequence encodes CASSSGGTNTEAFF.

This rearrangement joins TRBV5-5 to TRBJ2-5, with 11 bases fitting TRBD1. Germline V lookup: CDR1 SGHKS, CDR2 YYEKEE (reference sequence). This CDR3 is 16 amino acids long. The V and J ends lost 5 bases and 4 bases, in that order; junction bases with no gene match: 10. The CDR3 here is CASRFLPGTGGETQYF. The CDR3 bases are TGTGCCAGCAGGTTCCTCCCCGGGACAGGGGGAGAGACCCAGTACTTC. The whole variable domain, remainder taken from reference TRBV5-5 and TRBJ2-5, is DAGVTQSPTHLIKTRGQQVTLRCSPISGHKSVSWYQQVLGQGPQFIFQYYEKEERGRGNFPDRFSARQFPNYSSELNVNALLLGDSALYLCASRFLPGTGGETQYFGPGTRLLVL.

This clone is a singleton in its sample. The chain uses TRBV5-4 and TRBJ2-7; 8 bases are shared with TRBD2. The CDR3 covers 14 residues. The germline V gene encodes CDR1 SGHNT and CDR2 YYREEE (reference sequence). Trimming at V came to 4 bases and at J to 1 base, leaving 4 bases not matched to a gene. This CDR3 is CASSPTSESYEQYF. The CDR3 DNA sequence: TGTGCCAGCAGCCCGACTAGCGAATCCTACGAGCAGTACTTC.